The next 5 T cell receptor beta chains were all read from a single sample in a study of shared clonotypes between healthy human individuals. The table came from immunoSEQ multiplex PCR; TCRdb's copy has only in-frame clones and leaves some out. The table includes around 500,000 clones, 75% to 85% detected once. Input material: PBMCs. The receptor set was obtained from a woman in her 40s in good health. Some clones in this sample may be carry-over from other donors' samples.

This clone has only one observation. The chain links TRBV28 to TRBJ2-7; D not resolved. The V gene's germline CDR1 is MDHEN and CDR2 SYDVKM. The CDR3 length is 15 residues. V dropped 5 bases and J dropped 2 bases, with 16 bases sitting between them. The CDR3 sequence: CASSTPRRRPYEQYF. In nucleotides, the CDR3 is TGTGCCAGCAGTACCCCCAGGAGACGTCCCTACGAGCAGTACTTC. Variable domain in full (rest from reference TRBV28 and TRBJ2-7): DVKVTQSSRYLVKRTGEKVFLECVQDMDHENMFWYRQDPGLGLRLIYFSYDVKMKEKGDIPEGYSVSREKKERFSLILESASTNQTSMYLCASSTPRRRPYEQYFGPGTRLTVT.

The chain uses TRBV18 and TRBJ2-7, with D perhaps assigned TRBD1 or TRBD2 (5 bases each). The CDR3 length is 13 residues. Deletions cut 2 bases from V and 7 bases from J, with 12 bases between. Germline assignment: CDR1 KGHSH and CDR2 LQKENI. The CDR3 loop reads CASSPGTSSEQYF. CDR3 nucleotides: TGTGCCAGCTCACCAGGGACGTCTAGTGAGCAGTACTTC.

This clone was picked up one time. The chain joins TRBV11-2 to TRBJ1-1, with D perhaps matching TRBD1 (5 bases). The germline gives CDR1 SGHAT, CDR2 FQNNGV. Trimming removed 4 bases at V and 3 bases at J, with 15 bases between. The CDR3 runs 15 residues. DNA for the CDR3: TGTGCCAGCAGCTCCCCCTCCCTAGGGGACACTGAAGCTTTCTTT. Translating it yields CASSSPSLGDTEAFF.

V and J are TRBV7-9 and TRBJ2-5, with TRBD2 as a possible D gene (6 bases). The end of the DNA is better explained by TRBJ2-7, so the J call may be wrong. The CDR3 contains 13 residues. CDR1 and CDR2 (germline): SEHNR, FQNEAQ (reference sequence). The CDR3 sequence: CASSSDGGYEQYF. CDR3 in DNA: TGTGCCAGCAGCTCCGACGGGGGCTACGAGCAGTACTTC.

V and J are TRBV5-6 and TRBJ2-5, with 8 bases that match TRBD1. Germline trimming cut 5 bases from V and 2 bases from J; bases unmatched to any gene: 2. The CDR3 extends over 13 amino acids. CDR1 is SGHDT, CDR2 YYEEEE, per germline. The CDR3 nucleotides read TGTGCCAGCAGACGGGACAGGCAAGAGACCCAGTACTTC. Protein: CASRRDRQETQYF.